Presented here are 2 T cell receptor beta chains from one specimen sequenced in a study of T cells in localized non-small cell lung cancer. TCRdb keeps only in-frame clones here, not all; method: immunoSEQ multiplex PCR. The sample has some 50,000 clones; around 86% are singletons. The sequences come from PBMCs, collected before any cancer treatment. These receptors came from a female donor with stage II lung adenocarcinoma.

This chain links TRBV2 with TRBJ2-5; TRBD2 matches at 7 bases. Germline V gene sequence: CDR1 SNHLY, CDR2 FYNNEI. The CDR3 is 15 residues long. After removal of 6 bases from V and 2 bases from J, the junction contained 9 bases not matched to a gene. The CDR3 protein is CASRLASGQQETQYF. CDR3 coding DNA: TGTGCCAGCAGACTGGCTAGCGGACAACAAGAGACCCAGTACTTC.

The CDR3 sequence is CASRRGQAFPDTQYF. CDR3 coding DNA: TGTGCCAGCAGAAGGGGACAGGCTTTCCCAGATACGCAGTATTTT. This chain connects TRBV6-5 to TRBJ2-3; 8 bases are shared with TRBD1. Germline V gene data show CDR1 as MNHEY and CDR2 as SVGAGI. Trimming removed 6 bases from V and 4 bases from J; junction bases left unmatched: 9. There are 15 residues in the CDR3.